The 32 T cell receptor beta chains listed next were all sequenced from one sample in a study of shared clonotypes between healthy human individuals. TCRdb's copy holds only in-frame clones and misses some; the assay was immunoSEQ multiplex PCR. In the table there are some 530,000 clones, roughly 80% of which are singletons. The source material was PBMCs. The receptors were gathered from a woman in her thirties or forties in good health. Some clones in this sample may be carry-over from other donors' samples.

This clone occurred a few times. The gene calls are TRBV20-1 and TRBJ1-2; no reliable D call. Germline CDR1 DFQATT, CDR2 SNEGSKA (reference sequence). Trimming left V 3 bases short and J 7 bases short, with 9 bases between. The CDR3 extends over 11 amino acids. The CDR3, as DNA: TGCAGTGCTAGGTGGGTGGGTGGCTACACCTTC. This codes for CSARWVGGYTF.

The genes are TRBV9 and TRBJ2-7, with 9 bases lining up with TRBD2. CDR3 length: 13 residues. Germline V lookup: CDR1 SGDLS, CDR2 YYNGEE. V was clipped by 0 bases and J by 7 bases; unmatched bases: 2. In DNA, the CDR3 is TGTGCCAGCAGCGTAGACCTAGCGGGGGAGCAGTACTTC. It codes for CASSVDLAGEQYF.

The table lists this clone with a count of one. Other DNA sequences of this sample code for an identical CDR3. This chain connects TRBV18 to TRBJ2-7; D may be TRBD2 (7 bases). This CDR3 is 14 amino acids long. Germline V gene sequence: CDR1 KGHSH, CDR2 LQKENI. Trimming removed 3 bases from V and 2 bases from J, with 11 bases in between. The CDR3 loop reads CASSPSGGPYEQYF. For the CDR3, the DNA is TGTGCCAGCTCACCCTCGGGGGGCCCCTACGAGCAGTACTTC.

The V gene is TRBV28, the J gene TRBJ2-1; the D is unclear. Looked up from germline, CDR1 is MDHEN and CDR2 is SYDVKM. V was clipped by 2 bases and J by 7 bases, with 6 bases between them. This CDR3 has 12 residues. The CDR3 sequence is CASSLTLNEQFF. CDR3 sequence (DNA): TGTGCCAGCAGTTTAACGCTGAATGAGCAGTTCTTC.

The J gene is TRBJ1-5, the V gene TRBV6-5, with unresolved D. This CDR3 has 16 residues. Germline V CDR1 and CDR2: MNHEY, SVGAGI. The V and J ends lost 0 bases and 6 bases respectively, with 15 bases between them. The CDR3 DNA is TGTGCCAGCAGTTACTCGTCATCGGGAGGGAGTCAGCCCCAGCATTTT. The encoded protein is CASSYSSSGGSQPQHF.

The rearrangement links TRBV28 to TRBJ2-3; D uncertain. Deletions cut 5 bases from V and 2 bases from J, with 14 bases between. This CDR3 spans 15 amino acids. Germline CDR1 reads MDHEN; CDR2 reads SYDVKM. CDR3 region: CASSPQAGFTDTQYF. The CDR3 nucleotides read TGTGCCAGCAGTCCTCAGGCAGGCTTCACAGATACGCAGTATTTT.

This clone came up once. The chain employs TRBV28 and TRBJ2-4; 8 bases line up with TRBD1. V trimming: 6 bases; J trimming: 3 bases; junction bases outside the gene matches: 1. Germline CDR1 reads MDHEN; CDR2 reads SYDVKM. The CDR3 has 13 amino acids. Written as DNA, the CDR3 is TGTGCCAGCAGACAGGGGGGCAAAAACATTCAGTACTTC. Its protein product is CASRQGGKNIQYF.

This clone appeared a few times. The chain recombines TRBV7-2 with TRBJ2-2, with D hard to call. Germline CDR1 is SGHTA and CDR2 is FQGNSA. V was shortened by 1 base and J by 7 bases, with 7 bases between the two germline ends. The CDR3 runs to 13 residues. CDR3 sequence: CASSLGANGELFF. The CDR3 DNA sequence: TGTGCCAGCAGCTTAGGGGCGAACGGGGAGCTGTTTTTT.

This clone has only a few counts. The chain couples TRBV2 to TRBJ1-3; a possible D gene is TRBD1 (5 bases). The ends were cut back, 11 bases at V and 10 bases at J, with 18 bases in the middle. Per germline, CDR1 SNHLY and CDR2 FYNNEI. This CDR3 has 12 amino acids. The DNA of the CDR3 is TGTGCCGGCTTTAATTCGGAGGGGACCATATATTTT. Translated: CAGFNSEGTIYF.

This rearrangement joins TRBV10-2 to TRBJ2-5, with D unclear. The end of the DNA aligns better with TRBJ2-7, so the J call may be wrong. In germline, CDR1 is WSHSY, CDR2 SAAADI. The CDR3 is made up of 12 amino acids. CDR3 loop: CASSERDYEQYF. In DNA form, the CDR3 reads TGCGCCAGCAGTGAGAGGGATTACGAGCAGTACTTC.

Here the CDR3 DNA reads TGCAGCGTTGAAGCTAACTATGGCTACACCTTC. It specifies CSVEANYGYTF. V usage is TRBV29-1 and J usage is TRBJ1-2; D is unclear. The CDR3 runs to 11 residues. Trimming stripped 1 base from V and 0 bases from J, with 0 bases between. In germline, CDR1 is SQVTM, CDR2 ANQGSEA.

The chain employs TRBV7-3 and TRBJ2-1, with D perhaps matching TRBD1 (6 bases). Trimming removed 2 bases from V and 0 bases from J, with 11 bases in between. This CDR3 comprises 16 residues. Germline lookup yields CDR1 SGHTA and CDR2 FQGTGA. The CDR3 sequence: CASSLVRTVSYNEQFF. The CDR3 region has the DNA TGTGCCAGCAGCTTAGTTCGGACAGTCTCCTACAATGAGCAGTTCTTC.

The gene calls are TRBV9 and TRBJ2-3, with TRBD1 as a possible D gene (5 bases). CDR1 SGDLS and CDR2 YYNGEE come from the germline V gene. V was clipped by 3 bases and J by 4 bases, with 12 bases between them. The CDR3 contains 14 residues. The CDR3 region has the DNA TGTGCCAGCAGCGGCAGGGAAGGGGCAGATACGCAGTATTTT. Translating it yields CASSGREGADTQYF.

The V call is TRBV27, the J call TRBJ2-1; 8 bases map to TRBD2. The CDR3 loop spans 17 amino acids. With V trimmed by 10 bases and J by 1 base, 15 bases remained unmatched. From germline, CDR1 is MNHEY and CDR2 SMNVEV (reference sequence). CDR3 region: CATQITLAAASYNEQFF. CDR3 DNA sequence: TGTGCCACACAAATTACACTAGCGGCAGCTTCCTACAATGAGCAGTTCTTC.

This rearrangement joins TRBV5-1 to TRBJ1-2; D is undetermined. CDR3 length equals 14 residues. Germline CDR1 is SGHRS and CDR2 is YFSETQ. The V and J ends lost 4 bases and 2 bases respectively, with 12 bases between them. In DNA form, the CDR3 reads TGCGCCAGCAGCCCCGACATGGGCAACTATGGCTACACCTTC. It specifies CASSPDMGNYGYTF.

This clone has just a few counts. This sequence joins TRBV2 and TRBJ2-7; D might be TRBD2 (6 bases). The germline CDR1 and CDR2 sequences are SNHLY and FYNNEI. Trimming shortened V by 1 base and J by 0 bases, and 10 bases separated the two germline ends. CDR3 size: 15 residues. CDR3 DNA: TGTGCCAGCAGTGAAGGTGGGAGGAGCTCCTACGAGCAGTACTTC. Amino acid sequence: CASSEGGRSSYEQYF.

J is TRBJ2-7 and V is TRBV28; weak D call: TRBD2 (5 bases). Deletions cut 6 bases from V and 5 bases from J, with 14 bases between. The CDR3 totals 13 residues. The germline gives CDR1 MDHEN, CDR2 SYDVKM. CDR3 in amino acids: CASSNIAFDEQYF. DNA for the CDR3: TGTGCCAGCAGCAATATAGCGTTCGACGAGCAGTACTTC.

The chain links TRBV28 to TRBJ2-7, with 11 bases aligning to TRBD1. Germline loops: CDR1 MDHEN, CDR2 SYDVKM. The CDR3 totals 17 residues. Trimming at V came to 4 bases and at J to 5 bases, leaving 13 bases not matched to a gene. The CDR3 coding sequence is TGTGCCAGCAGTTCTCCGAGTTGGGGACAGGGGGTCCACGAGCAGTACTTC. Translation gives CASSSPSWGQGVHEQYF.

This clone was detected ten times or more. CDR3 sequence (DNA): TGTGCCAGCAGCAAAGGCAAGCAAGGGGATACTCTCCCTGTACGAAACATTCAGTACTTC. Encoded protein: CASSKGKQGDTLPVRNIQYF. The chain joins TRBV9 to TRBJ2-4, with D possibly being TRBD1 (5 bases). CDR3 size: 20 residues. Trimming took off 4 bases at V and 6 bases at J, with 32 bases between the two ends. Germline CDR1 reads SGDLS; CDR2 reads YYNGEE.

This clone was seen a single time. This chain uses TRBV5-1 with TRBJ2-7; D gene uncertain. The CDR3 extends over 14 amino acids. Deletions cut 2 bases from V and 6 bases from J, with 15 bases between. Germline V gene lookup returns CDR1 SGHRS and CDR2 YFSETQ. CDR3 amino acids: CASSLNPYTSEQYF. DNA of the CDR3: TGCGCCAGCAGCTTAAATCCCTACACGTCCGAGCAGTACTTC.

CDR3 DNA sequence: TGTGCCAGCAGCTCTCGCAGGGACCAGCCCCAGCATTTT. It specifies CASSSRRDQPQHF. The rearrangement uses TRBV7-2 and TRBJ1-5; tentatively, D is TRBD1 (5 bases). Germline lookup yields CDR1 SGHTA and CDR2 FQGNSA. The CDR3 totals 13 residues. Trimming removed 4 bases at V and 7 bases at J, with 11 bases between.

The V call is TRBV27, the J call TRBJ2-2, with 12 bases identical to TRBD2. CDR1 and CDR2 (germline): MNHEY, SMNVEV (reference sequence). V shed 10 bases, J shed 7 bases, and the junction held 7 bases outside the gene matches. The CDR3 extends over 14 amino acids. This chain's CDR3 is CAKRLAGVIGELFF. Written as DNA, the CDR3 is TGTGCCAAAAGACTAGCGGGAGTAATCGGGGAGCTGTTTTTT.

The gene calls are TRBV6-4 and TRBJ2-1; 8 positions match TRBD2. The V gene end was trimmed by 3 bases and the J gene end by 4 bases; junction bases not matched to a gene: 5. The germline gives CDR1 MRHNA, CDR2 SNTAGT. There are 15 residues in the CDR3. The DNA of the CDR3 is TGTGCCAGCAGTGATGGGACTAGGGGGTACAATGAGCAGTTCTTC. Protein product: CASSDGTRGYNEQFF.

This clone was picked up one time. CDR3 nucleotide sequence: TGTGCCAGCAGTCTTTGGACTAGCGGGACAAAATCCCAAGAGACCCAGTACTTC. Its translation: CASSLWTSGTKSQETQYF. This chain connects TRBV28 to TRBJ2-5, with 12 bases aligning to TRBD2. CDR1 and CDR2 from the germline V gene are MDHEN and SYDVKM. CDR3 length: 18 amino acids. The V gene end was trimmed by 5 bases and the J gene end by 1 base; junction bases not matched to a gene: 11.

The gene calls are TRBV7-6 and TRBJ2-1; a possible D gene is TRBD2 (5 bases). CDR3 length: 15 amino acids. V was pared by 6 bases and J by 0 bases, with 12 bases between. Germline V lookup: CDR1 SGHVS, CDR2 FNYEAQ. The CDR3 sequence is CASSPRGGSYNEQFF. DNA for the CDR3: TGTGCCAGCAGTCCCCGCGGAGGCTCCTACAATGAGCAGTTCTTC.

The chain employs TRBV9 and TRBJ2-7; 8 bases map to TRBD1. V shed 3 bases and J 4 bases; nucleotides not matched to a gene: 6. Looked up from germline, CDR1 is SGDLS and CDR2 is YYNGEE. This CDR3 is built from 14 residues. The CDR3 DNA reads TGTGCCAGCAGCGCCGCCGGACAGGGATACGAGCAGTACTTC. This translates into CASSAAGQGYEQYF.

The chain links TRBV10-3 to TRBJ1-3, with D possibly TRBD1 on 6 matching bases. This CDR3 is built from 15 residues. The germline V gene has CDR1 ENHRY and CDR2 SYGVKD. V was cut by 10 bases and J by 0 bases, with 16 bases left in between. CDR3 sequence (DNA): TGTGCCACCGTCCAGGGGACGTCCTCTGGAAACACCATATATTTT. It translates to CATVQGTSSGNTIYF.

CDR3 loop: CASSVGDGREWFGTEAFF. The CDR3 DNA reads TGTGCCAGCAGCGTAGGGGATGGGAGGGAGTGGTTCGGCACTGAAGCTTTCTTT. The chain couples TRBV9 to TRBJ1-1; D gene ambiguous. CDR3 length equals 18 residues. CDR1 is SGDLS, CDR2 YYNGEE, per germline. V dropped 0 bases and J dropped 4 bases, with 22 bases sitting between them.

This clone was observed once. The V call is TRBV9, the J call TRBJ2-5, with 10 positions matching TRBD2. The CDR3 contains 15 residues. The germline V gene encodes CDR1 SGDLS and CDR2 YYNGEE. The V segment lost 4 bases and the J segment 6 bases; nucleotides outside the gene matches: 9. For the CDR3, the DNA is TGTGCCAGCAGCCCACTAGCGGGGTCTCTTCAGACCCAGTACTTC. Protein: CASSPLAGSLQTQYF.

This clone came up many times. This chain links TRBV4-1 with TRBJ1-1; D might be TRBD1 (5 bases). Germline V lookup: CDR1 MGHRA, CDR2 YSYEKL. V dropped 0 bases and J dropped 5 bases, with 16 bases sitting between them. This CDR3 comprises 16 residues. The chain's CDR3 is CASSQEGFGTWTEAFF. The CDR3 DNA reads as TGCGCCAGCAGCCAAGAGGGGTTCGGGACCTGGACTGAAGCTTTCTTT.

The V gene is TRBV7-9, the J gene TRBJ1-2, with D possibly being TRBD1 (6 bases). CDR1 SEHNR and CDR2 FQNEAQ come from the germline V gene (reference sequence). CDR3 size: 13 residues. V lost 0 bases and J lost 6, with 8 bases in between. The CDR3 coding sequence is TGTGCCAGCAGCTTAGCCGGGGGCGATGGCTACACCTTC. This codes for CASSLAGGDGYTF.

In the case of this clone: This may be a read error, as it is one base from a much larger clone. Within the sample, other DNA sequences also encode this same CDR3. The chain recombines TRBV30 with TRBJ2-5; 7 bases line up with TRBD2. The germline CDR1 and CDR2 sequences are GTSNPN and SVGIG (reference sequence). V dropped 3 bases and J dropped 7; count of bases not matched to a gene: 8. The CDR3 has 13 amino acids. The CDR3 coding sequence is TGTGCCTGGAGCGGACTAGATGGTGGGACCCAGTACTTC. Its translation is CAWSGLDGGTQYF.